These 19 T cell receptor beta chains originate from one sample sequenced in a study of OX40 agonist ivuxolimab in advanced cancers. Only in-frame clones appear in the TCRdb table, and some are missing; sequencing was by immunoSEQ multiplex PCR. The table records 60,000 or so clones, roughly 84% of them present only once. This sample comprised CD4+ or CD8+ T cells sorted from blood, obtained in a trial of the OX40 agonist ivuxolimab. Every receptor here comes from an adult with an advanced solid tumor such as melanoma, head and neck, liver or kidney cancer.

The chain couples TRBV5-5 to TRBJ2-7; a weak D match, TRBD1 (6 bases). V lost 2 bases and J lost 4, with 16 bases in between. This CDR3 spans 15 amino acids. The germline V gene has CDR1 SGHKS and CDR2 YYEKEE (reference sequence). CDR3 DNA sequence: TGTGCCAGCAGCTTCGCGGCAGGACAGAGGTACGAGCAGTACTTC. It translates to CASSFAAGQRYEQYF. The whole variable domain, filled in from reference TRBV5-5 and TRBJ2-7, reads DAGVTQSPTHLIKTRGQQVTLRCSPISGHKSVSWYQQVLGQGPQFIFQYYEKEERGRGNFPDRFSARQFPNYSSELNVNALLLGDSALYLCASSFAAGQRYEQYFGPGTRLTVT.

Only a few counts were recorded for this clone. Here the CDR3 reads CAISERTSGKSYNEQFF. Here the CDR3 DNA reads TGTGCCATCAGTGAACGTACTAGCGGGAAATCCTACAATGAGCAGTTCTTC. This sequence joins TRBV10-3 and TRBJ2-1, with TRBD2 identical over 10 bases. The V gene end was trimmed by 3 bases and the J gene end by 1 base; junction bases not matched to a gene: 6. The germline CDR1 and CDR2 sequences are ENHRY and SYGVKD. The CDR3 consists of 17 residues.

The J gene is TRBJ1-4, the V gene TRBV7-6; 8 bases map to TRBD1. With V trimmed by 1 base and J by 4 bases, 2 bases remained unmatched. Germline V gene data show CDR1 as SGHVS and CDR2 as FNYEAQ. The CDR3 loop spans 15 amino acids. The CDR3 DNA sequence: TGTGCCAGCAGCTTAGTAGGACAGGGTAATGAAAAACTGTTTTTT. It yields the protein CASSLVGQGNEKLFF. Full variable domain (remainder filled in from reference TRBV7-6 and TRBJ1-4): GAGVSQSPRYKVTKRGQDVALRCDPISGHVSLYWYRQALGQGPEFLTYFNYEAQQDKSGLPNDRFSAERPEGSISTLTIQRTEQRDSAMYRCASSLVGQGNEKLFFGSGTQLSVL.

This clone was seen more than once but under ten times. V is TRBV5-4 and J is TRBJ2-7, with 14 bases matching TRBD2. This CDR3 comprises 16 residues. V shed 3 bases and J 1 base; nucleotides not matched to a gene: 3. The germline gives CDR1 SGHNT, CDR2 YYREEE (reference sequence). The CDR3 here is CASSSGLAGGSYEQYF. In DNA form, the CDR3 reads TGTGCCAGCAGCTCTGGACTAGCGGGAGGATCCTACGAGCAGTACTTC.

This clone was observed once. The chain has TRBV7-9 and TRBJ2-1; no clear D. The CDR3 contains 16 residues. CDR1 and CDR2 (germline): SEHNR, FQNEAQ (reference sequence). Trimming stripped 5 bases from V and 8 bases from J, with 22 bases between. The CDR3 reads CASSLYGGRVLDEQFF. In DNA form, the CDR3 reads TGTGCCAGCAGCCTTTATGGCGGAAGGGTCCTCGATGAGCAGTTCTTC.

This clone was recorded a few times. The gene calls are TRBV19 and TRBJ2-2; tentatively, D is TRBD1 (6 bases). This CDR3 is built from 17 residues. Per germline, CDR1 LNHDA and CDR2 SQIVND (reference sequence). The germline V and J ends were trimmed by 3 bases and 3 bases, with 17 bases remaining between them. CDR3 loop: CASSIQRQVKDTGELFF. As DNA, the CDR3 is TGTGCCAGTAGTATCCAAAGACAGGTAAAGGACACCGGGGAGCTGTTTTTT. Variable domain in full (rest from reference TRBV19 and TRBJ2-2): DGGITQSPKYLFRKEGQNVTLSCEQNLNHDAMYWYRQDPGQGLRLIYYSQIVNDFQKGDIAEGYSVSREKKESFPLTVTSAQKNPTAFYLCASSIQRQVKDTGELFFGEGSRLTVL.

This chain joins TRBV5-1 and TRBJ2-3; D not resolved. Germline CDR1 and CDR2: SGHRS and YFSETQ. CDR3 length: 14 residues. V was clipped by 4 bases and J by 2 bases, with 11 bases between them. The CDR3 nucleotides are TGCGCCAGCAGCCCCGGGTCCATCACAGATACGCAGTATTTT. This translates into CASSPGSITDTQYF.

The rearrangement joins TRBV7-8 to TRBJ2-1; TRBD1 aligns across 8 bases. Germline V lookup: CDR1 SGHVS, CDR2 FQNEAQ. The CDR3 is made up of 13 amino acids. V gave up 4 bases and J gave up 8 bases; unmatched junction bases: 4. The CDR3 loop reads CASSWDRFDEQFF. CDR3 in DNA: TGTGCCAGCAGCTGGGACAGGTTCGATGAGCAGTTCTTC. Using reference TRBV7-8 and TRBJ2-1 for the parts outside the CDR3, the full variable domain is GAGVSQSPRYKVAKRGQDVALRCDPISGHVSLFWYQQALGQGPEFLTYFQNEAQLDKSGLPSDRFFAERPEGSVSTLKIQRTQQEDSAVYLCASSWDRFDEQFFGPGTRLTVL.

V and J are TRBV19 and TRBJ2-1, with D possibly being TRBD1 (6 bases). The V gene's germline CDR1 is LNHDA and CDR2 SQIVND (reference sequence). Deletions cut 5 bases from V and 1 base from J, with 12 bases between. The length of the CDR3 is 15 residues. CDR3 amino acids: CASSAYTGSYNEQFF. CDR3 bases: TGTGCCAGTAGTGCCTATACAGGGTCCTACAATGAGCAGTTCTTC.

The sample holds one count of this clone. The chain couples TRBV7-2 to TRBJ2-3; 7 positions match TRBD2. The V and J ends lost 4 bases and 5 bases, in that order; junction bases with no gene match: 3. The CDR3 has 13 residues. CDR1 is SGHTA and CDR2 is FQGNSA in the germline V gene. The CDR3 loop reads CASSSIAGDTQYF. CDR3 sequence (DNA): TGTGCCAGCAGCTCGATAGCGGGAGATACGCAGTATTTT.

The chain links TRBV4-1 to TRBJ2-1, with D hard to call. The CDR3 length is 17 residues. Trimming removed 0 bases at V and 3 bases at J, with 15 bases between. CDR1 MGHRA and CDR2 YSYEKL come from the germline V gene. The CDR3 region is CASSQEISSKGYNEQFF. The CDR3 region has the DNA TGCGCCAGCAGCCAAGAGATTTCCTCCAAGGGCTACAATGAGCAGTTCTTC.

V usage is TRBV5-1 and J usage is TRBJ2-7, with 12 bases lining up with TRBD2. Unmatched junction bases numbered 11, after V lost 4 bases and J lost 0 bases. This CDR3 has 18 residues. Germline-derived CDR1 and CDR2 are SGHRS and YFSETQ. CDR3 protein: CASSSGGLAGLSSYEQYF. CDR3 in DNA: TGCGCCAGCAGCAGTGGAGGACTAGCGGGACTTAGCTCCTACGAGCAGTACTTC.

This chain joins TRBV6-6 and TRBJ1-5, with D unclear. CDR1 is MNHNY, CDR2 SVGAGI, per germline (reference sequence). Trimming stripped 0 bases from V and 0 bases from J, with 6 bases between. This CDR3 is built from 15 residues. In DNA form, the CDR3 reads TGTGCCAGCAGTTACTCGATCGGTAGCAATCAGCCCCAGCATTTT. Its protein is CASSYSIGSNQPQHF.

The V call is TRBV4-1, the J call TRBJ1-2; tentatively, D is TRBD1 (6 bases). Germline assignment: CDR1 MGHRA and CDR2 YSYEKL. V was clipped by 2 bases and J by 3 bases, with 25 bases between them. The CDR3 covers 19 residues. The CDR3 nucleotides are TGCGCCAGCAGCCAAAGAGGGGGGGCGTGGGGGGCCCCCGACTATGGCTACACCTTC. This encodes CASSQRGGAWGAPDYGYTF.

The CDR3 loop is CASSSRGLAGPNEQFF. CDR3 coding DNA: TGTGCCAGCAGCTCCCGGGGACTAGCGGGGCCGAATGAGCAGTTCTTC. The chain couples TRBV27 to TRBJ2-1, with 13 nucleotides matching TRBD2. The V and J ends lost 6 bases and 7 bases, in that order; junction bases with no gene match: 9. Germline V gene lookup returns CDR1 MNHEY and CDR2 SMNVEV (reference sequence). This CDR3 region has 16 residues.

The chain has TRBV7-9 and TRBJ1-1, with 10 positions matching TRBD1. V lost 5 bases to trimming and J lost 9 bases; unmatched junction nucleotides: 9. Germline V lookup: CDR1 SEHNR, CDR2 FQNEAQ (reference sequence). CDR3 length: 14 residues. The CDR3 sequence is CASSPRPGQGQAFF. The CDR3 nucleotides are TGTGCCAGCAGCCCCCGACCGGGACAGGGGCAAGCTTTCTTT.

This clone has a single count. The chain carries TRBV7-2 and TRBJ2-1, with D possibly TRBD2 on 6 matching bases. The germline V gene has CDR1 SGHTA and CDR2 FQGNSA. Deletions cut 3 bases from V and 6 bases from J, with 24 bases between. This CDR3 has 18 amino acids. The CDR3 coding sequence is TGTGCCAGCAGCTTTCGACCTTCCGTCAGAGGGAGGACCAATGAGCAGTTCTTC. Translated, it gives CASSFRPSVRGRTNEQFF.

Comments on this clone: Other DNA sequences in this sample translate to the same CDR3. The CDR3 DNA reads as TGCGCCAGCAGCTTGGGGCAGGGAGGAGATACGCAGTATTTT. It encodes CASSLGQGGDTQYF. This chain links TRBV5-1 with TRBJ2-3; possibly TRBD2 for D (6 bases). CDR1 SGHRS and CDR2 YFSETQ come from the germline V gene. CDR3 size: 14 residues. V dropped 0 bases and J dropped 5 bases, with 10 bases sitting between them.

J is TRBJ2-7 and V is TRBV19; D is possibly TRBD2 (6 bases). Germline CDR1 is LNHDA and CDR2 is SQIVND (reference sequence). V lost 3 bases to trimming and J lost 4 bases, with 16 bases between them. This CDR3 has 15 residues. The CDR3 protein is CASSIFGGRNYEQYF. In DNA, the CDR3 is TGTGCCAGTAGTATTTTTGGGGGGAGGAATTACGAGCAGTACTTC.